The next 8 T cell receptor beta chains were all read from a single sample in a study of blood T cells in healthy people across ages. Sample-barcoded 5' priming and a J-beta primer mix drove a second PCR of about 6 to 12 cycles. MiXCR, applied by TCRdb to the 5' RACE reads, yields one record per CDR3 protein. The sample records around 1,800,000 distinct CDR3 sequences, roughly two fifths being singletons. Sequenced: blood. The receptors were gathered from a human donor in good health.

The genes are TRBV12-3 or TRBV12-4 and TRBJ2-7, with D possibly matching TRBD1 (6 bases). The CDR3 runs to 15 residues. V shed 5 bases and J shed 2 bases, with 16 bases lying between them. CDR3 loop: CASSHRVLKPYEQYF. CDR3 bases: TGTGCCAGCAGTCACAGGGTTCTCAAACCCTACGAGCAGTACTTC.

There are a few counts of this clonotype. The rearrangement links TRBV25-1 to TRBJ1-6, with D perhaps TRBD1 (5 bases). Per germline, CDR1 MGHDK and CDR2 SYGVNS. CDR3 size: 13 residues. Trimming pared 7 bases from V and 3 bases from J, leaving 7 bases between. The chain's CDR3 is CASTGGYNSPLHF. CDR3 nucleotide sequence: TGTGCCAGCACCGGGGGCTATAATTCACCCCTCCACTTT. Full variable domain (outside the CDR3, taken from reference TRBV25-1 and TRBJ1-6): EADIYQTPRYLVIGTGKKITLECSQTMGHDKMYWYQQDPGMELHLIHYSYGVNSTEKGDLSSESTVSRIRTEHFPLTLESARPSHTSQYLCASTGGYNSPLHFGNGTRLTVT.

This clonotype was seen a handful of times. The chain employs TRBV6-1 and TRBJ1-2; perhaps TRBD1 as D (6 bases). The CDR3 is 14 residues long. Germline CDR1 reads MNHNS; CDR2 reads SASEGT. The germline V and J ends were trimmed by 6 bases and 2 bases, with 13 bases remaining between them. The CDR3 loop is CASRVKTGNYGYTF. The CDR3 DNA is TGTGCCAGCAGAGTAAAGACAGGCAACTATGGCTACACCTTC.

J is TRBJ1-2 and V is TRBV6-5; D gene uncertain. The CDR3 is 12 residues long. Germline-derived CDR1 and CDR2 are MNHEY and SVGAGI. With 6 bases removed from V and 5 bases from J, the gap between germline ends came to 10 bases. CDR3 loop: CASRQGWYGYTF. DNA for the CDR3: TGTGCCAGCAGGCAAGGCTGGTATGGCTACACCTTC.

This clonotype was detected ten times or more. V usage is TRBV29-1 and J usage is TRBJ2-7; 7 positions match TRBD1. Germline values: CDR1 SQVTM, CDR2 ANQGSEA. The CDR3 consists of 13 residues. With 4 bases clipped from V and 2 bases from J, the junction kept 5 bases outside the gene matches. The CDR3 nucleotides read TGCAGCGTTGGGGACAGCCGAACCTACGAGCAGTACTTC. Translated, it gives CSVGDSRTYEQYF.

The chain is built from TRBV7-2 and TRBJ1-2; D is unresolved. Deletions cut 5 bases from V and 7 bases from J, with 11 bases between. The CDR3 has 12 amino acids. CDR1 and CDR2 (germline): SGHTA, FQGNSA. The CDR3 nucleotides read TGTGCCAGCAGCCGAGGACGGGCTGGCTACACCTTC. Amino acid sequence: CASSRGRAGYTF.

This clonotype was observed a handful of times. The rearrangement links TRBV20-1 to TRBJ2-5; D gene unclear. This CDR3 is 14 amino acids long. V was pared by 3 bases and J by 2 bases, with 13 bases between. Per germline, CDR1 DFQATT and CDR2 SNEGSKA (reference sequence). CDR3 nucleotides: TGCAGTGCTAGCCCCGGATCCTATCAAGAGACCCAGTACTTC. This gives the protein CSASPGSYQETQYF.

The rearrangement joins TRBV11-1 to TRBJ2-2; D is unresolved. The CDR3 is 8 amino acids. CDR1 SGHAT and CDR2 FQDESV come from the germline V gene (reference sequence). Here the CDR3 reads CCAGELFF. The DNA for the CDR3 is TGTTGCGCCGGGGAGCTGTTTTTT.